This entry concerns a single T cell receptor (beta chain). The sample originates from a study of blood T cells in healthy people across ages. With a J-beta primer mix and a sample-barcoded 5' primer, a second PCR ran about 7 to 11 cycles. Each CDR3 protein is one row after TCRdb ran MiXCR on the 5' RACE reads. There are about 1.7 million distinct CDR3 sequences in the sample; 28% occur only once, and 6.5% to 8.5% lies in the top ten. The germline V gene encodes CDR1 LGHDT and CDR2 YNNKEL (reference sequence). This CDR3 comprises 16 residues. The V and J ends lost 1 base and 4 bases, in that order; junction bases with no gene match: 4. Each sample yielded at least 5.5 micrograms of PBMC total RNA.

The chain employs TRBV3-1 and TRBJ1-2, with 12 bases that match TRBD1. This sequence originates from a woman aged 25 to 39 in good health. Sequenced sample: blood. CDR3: CASSQGRDRGLYGYTF. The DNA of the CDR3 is TGTGCCAGCAGCCAAGGCCGGGACAGGGGGCTCTATGGCTACACCTTC.